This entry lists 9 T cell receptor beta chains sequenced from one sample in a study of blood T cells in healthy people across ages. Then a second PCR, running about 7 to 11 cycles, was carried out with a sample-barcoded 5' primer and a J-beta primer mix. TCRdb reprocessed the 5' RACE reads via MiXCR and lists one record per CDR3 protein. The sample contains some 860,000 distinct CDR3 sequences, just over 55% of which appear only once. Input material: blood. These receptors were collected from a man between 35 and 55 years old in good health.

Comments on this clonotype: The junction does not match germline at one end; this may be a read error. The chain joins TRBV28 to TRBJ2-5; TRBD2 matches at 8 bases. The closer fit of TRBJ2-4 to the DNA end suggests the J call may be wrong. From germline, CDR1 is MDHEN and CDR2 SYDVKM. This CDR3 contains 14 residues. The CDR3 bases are TGTGCCTGCAGTTTAGGCGGGAGGAAGAACATTCAGTACTTC. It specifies CACSLGGRKNIQYF.

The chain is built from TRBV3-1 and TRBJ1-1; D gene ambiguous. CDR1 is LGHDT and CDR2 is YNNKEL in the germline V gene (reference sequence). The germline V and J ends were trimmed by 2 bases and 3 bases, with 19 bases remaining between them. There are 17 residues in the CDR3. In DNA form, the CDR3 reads TGTGCCAGCAGCCAAAGCCTCGGTAGGCGGTCGGACACTGAAGCTTTCTTT. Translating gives CASSQSLGRRSDTEAFF.

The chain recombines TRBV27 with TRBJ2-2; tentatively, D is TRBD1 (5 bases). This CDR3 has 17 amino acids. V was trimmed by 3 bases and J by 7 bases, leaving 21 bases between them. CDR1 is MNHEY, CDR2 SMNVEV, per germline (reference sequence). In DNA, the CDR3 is TGTGCCAGCAGTTTTTCGGTCGGGCAGGACAAAGGCGGGGAGCTGTTTTTT. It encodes CASSFSVGQDKGGELFF.

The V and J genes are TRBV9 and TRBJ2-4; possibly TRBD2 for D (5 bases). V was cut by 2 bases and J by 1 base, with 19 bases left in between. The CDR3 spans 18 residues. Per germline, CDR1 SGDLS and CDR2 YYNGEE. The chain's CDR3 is CASSVGSRGEAAKNIQYF. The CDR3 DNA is TGTGCCAGCAGCGTGGGTTCCCGGGGAGAGGCGGCCAAAAACATTCAGTACTTC.

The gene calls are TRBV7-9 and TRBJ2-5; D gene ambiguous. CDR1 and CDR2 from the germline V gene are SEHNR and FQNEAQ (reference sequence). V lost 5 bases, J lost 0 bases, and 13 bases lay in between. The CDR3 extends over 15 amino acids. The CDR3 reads CASSPRTHHQETQYF. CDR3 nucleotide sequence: TGTGCCAGCAGCCCCAGAACTCACCACCAAGAGACCCAGTACTTC. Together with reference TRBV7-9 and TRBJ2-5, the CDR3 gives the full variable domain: DTGVSQNPRHKITKRGQNVTFRCDPISEHNRLYWYRQTLGQGPEFLTYFQNEAQLEKSRLLSDRFSAERPKGSFSTLEIQRTEQGDSAMYLCASSPRTHHQETQYFGPGTRLLVL.

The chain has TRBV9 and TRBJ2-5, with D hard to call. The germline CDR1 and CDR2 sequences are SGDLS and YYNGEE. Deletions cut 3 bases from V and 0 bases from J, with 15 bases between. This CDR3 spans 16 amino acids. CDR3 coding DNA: TGTGCCAGCAGCGCCGATCACCGGGCCAACCAAGAGACCCAGTACTTC. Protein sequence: CASSADHRANQETQYF. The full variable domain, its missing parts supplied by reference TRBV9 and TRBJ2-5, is DSGVTQTPKHLITATGQRVTLRCSPRSGDLSVYWYQQSLDQGLQFLIQYYNGEERAKGNILERFSAQQFPDLHSELNLSSLELGDSALYFCASSADHRANQETQYFGPGTRLLVL.

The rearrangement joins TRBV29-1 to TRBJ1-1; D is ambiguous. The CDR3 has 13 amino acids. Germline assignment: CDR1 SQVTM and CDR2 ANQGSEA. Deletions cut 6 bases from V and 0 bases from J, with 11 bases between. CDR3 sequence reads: CSVKGSMNTEAFF. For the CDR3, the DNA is TGCAGCGTGAAAGGCAGCATGAACACTGAAGCTTTCTTT.

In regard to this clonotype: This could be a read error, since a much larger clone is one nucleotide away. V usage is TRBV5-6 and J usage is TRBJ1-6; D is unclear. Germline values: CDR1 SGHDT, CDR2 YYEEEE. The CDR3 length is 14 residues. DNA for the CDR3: TGTGCCAGCAACTTGGAGATATCTAGTTCACCCCTCCACTTT. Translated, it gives CASNLEISSSPLHF. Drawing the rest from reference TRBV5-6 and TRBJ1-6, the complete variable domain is DAGVTQSPTHLIKTRGQQVTLRCSPKSGHDTVSWYQQALGQGPQFIFQYYEEEERQRGNFPDRFSGHQFPNYSSELNVNALLLGDSALYLCASNLEISSSPLHFGNGTRLTVT.

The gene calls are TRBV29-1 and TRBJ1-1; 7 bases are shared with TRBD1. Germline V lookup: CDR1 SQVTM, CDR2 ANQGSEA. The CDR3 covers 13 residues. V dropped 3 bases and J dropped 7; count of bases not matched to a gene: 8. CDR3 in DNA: TGCAGCGTTGAGAAGGGGGCCTATTATGAAGCTTTCTTT. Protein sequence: CSVEKGAYYEAFF.